What follows are 16 T cell receptor beta chains derived from one specimen sequenced in a study of neurological immune-mediated disorders. In TCRdb, the 5' RACE reads were re-called with MiXCR into one record per CDR3 protein. This sample has about 62,000 distinct CDR3 sequences; around 4.7% occur once, and the top ten carry roughly 3.4%. The sample comprised PBMCs. Receptors were obtained from a woman aged 45-65 years with multiple sclerosis.

This clonotype was detected ten times or more. The junction shows a germline mismatch at one end, possibly a read error. V and J are TRBV2 and TRBJ2-7; D is undetermined. From germline, CDR1 is SNHLY and CDR2 FYNNEI. This CDR3 is built from 12 residues. CDR3 nucleotides: TGTGCCAGCCAACGGATCTCCGACGAGCAGTACTTC. As protein: CASQRISDEQYF.

This clonotype was detected only once. The chain combines TRBV20-1 with TRBJ1-1; 7 bases are a match to TRBD1. Germline CDR1 DFQATT, CDR2 SNEGSKA (reference sequence). This CDR3 is 13 amino acids long. The V and J ends lost 3 bases and 4 bases, in that order; junction bases with no gene match: 5. The CDR3 nucleotides are TGCAGTGCTAGTGAGGGGGCGCGCACTGAAGCTTTCTTT. Translated, it gives CSASEGARTEAFF.

This clonotype was seen repeatedly, ten times or more. The chain recombines TRBV11-1 with TRBJ1-2, with TRBD1 matching over 7 bases. The CDR3 extends over 15 amino acids. Germline CDR1 SGHAT, CDR2 FQDESV (reference sequence). V was clipped by 4 bases and J by 4 bases; unmatched bases: 9. CDR3 bases: TGTGCCAGCAGCTGGACCAGTACAGGGGCCTATGGCTACACCTTC. Its protein product is CASSWTSTGAYGYTF. The full variable domain, in which reference TRBV11-1 and TRBJ1-2 provide the parts outside the CDR3, is EAEVAQSPRYKITEKSQAVAFWCDPISGHATLYWYRQILGQGPELLVQFQDESVVDDSQLPKDRFSAERLKGVDSTLKIQPAELGDSAMYLCASSWTSTGAYGYTFGSGTRLTVV.

Ten or more counts support this clonotype. This chain joins TRBV12-3 or TRBV12-4 and TRBJ2-3, with D hard to call. The ends were cut back, 5 bases at V and 2 bases at J, with 5 bases in the middle. CDR3 size: 12 residues. The CDR3 loop reads CASSPDTDTQYF. CDR3 nucleotides: TGTGCCAGCAGTCCCGACACAGATACGCAGTATTTT.

This clonotype has ten or more counts. The rearrangement links TRBV29-1 to TRBJ1-5; TRBD1 aligns across 7 bases. The CDR3 consists of 13 residues. Germline CDR1 SQVTM, CDR2 ANQGSEA. V shed 4 bases and J 4 bases; nucleotides not matched to a gene: 4. As DNA, the CDR3 is TGCAGCGTTGGGGACAGTCTGAATCAGCCCCAGCATTTT. Its translation: CSVGDSLNQPQHF.

This clonotype was seen at least ten times. The chain links TRBV20-1 to TRBJ2-3; 13 bases are a match to TRBD2. Per germline, CDR1 DFQATT and CDR2 SNEGSKA (reference sequence). With V trimmed by 5 bases and J by 1 base, 6 bases remained unmatched. This CDR3 region has 16 residues. Here the CDR3 reads CSAARLAGGRTDTQYF. CDR3 DNA: TGCAGTGCTGCTAGACTAGCGGGGGGCCGCACAGATACGCAGTATTTT.

There are a few counts of this clonotype. V usage is TRBV19 and J usage is TRBJ1-5, with D maybe TRBD1 (5 bases). The V end lost 5 bases, the J end lost 5 bases, and 10 bases lay between the germline ends. The CDR3 extends over 13 amino acids. Germline V gives CDR1 LNHDA, CDR2 SQIVND (reference sequence). For the CDR3, the DNA is TGTGCCAGTAGTCTTGGGGCGGATCAGCCCCAGCATTTT. Translated: CASSLGADQPQHF.

This clonotype has at least ten counts. The V and J genes are TRBV5-1 and TRBJ2-3; TRBD1 or TRBD2 may be the D gene (5 bases each). Between the trimmed V and J ends, which lost 4 bases and 1 base, there was a span of 13 bases. The CDR3 spans 15 residues. CDR1 SGHRS and CDR2 YFSETQ come from the germline V gene. CDR3 amino acids: CASSPEGTGTDTQYF. The CDR3 bases are TGCGCCAGCAGCCCCGAAGGGACCGGCACAGATACGCAGTATTTT.

This clonotype was recorded many times. The chain carries TRBV9 and TRBJ1-3; D gene ambiguous. Germline V lookup: CDR1 SGDLS, CDR2 YYNGEE. Trimming cost V 0 bases and J 0 bases, with 7 bases left between them. CDR3 length equals 15 residues. CDR3 sequence (DNA): TGTGCCAGCAGCGTAGGTACAGTCTCTGGAAACACCATATATTTT. Its translation is CASSVGTVSGNTIYF.

This clonotype was seen repeatedly, ten times or more. The gene calls are TRBV20-1 and TRBJ1-5; D gene uncertain. CDR1 and CDR2 (germline): DFQATT, SNEGSKA (reference sequence). V was pared by 0 bases and J by 4 bases, with 4 bases between. This CDR3 is 12 amino acids long. The CDR3 nucleotides are TGCAGTGCTAGAGAGCAGAATCAGCCCCAGCATTTT. Translation: CSAREQNQPQHF.

This clonotype came up many times. The V and J genes are TRBV14 and TRBJ2-7; D not certain. Germline V CDR1 and CDR2: SGHDN, FVKESK. CDR3 length equals 12 residues. The germline V and J ends were trimmed by 4 bases and 7 bases, with 11 bases remaining between them. CDR3: CASSPTAREQYF. As DNA, the CDR3 is TGTGCCAGCAGCCCAACGGCGAGAGAGCAGTACTTC.

This clonotype showed up many times. The CDR3 reads CSVGPATKPQETQYF. The DNA of the CDR3 is TGCAGCGTTGGTCCCGCGACTAAACCACAAGAGACCCAGTACTTC. This chain uses TRBV29-1 with TRBJ2-5; a weak D match, TRBD2 (5 bases). V lost 4 bases and J 2 bases, leaving 17 bases between the germline ends. Germline loops: CDR1 SQVTM, CDR2 ANQGSEA. This CDR3 comprises 15 residues.

This clonotype turned up a few times. This rearrangement joins TRBV14 to TRBJ1-2; D possibly corresponds to TRBD1 (6 bases). The CDR3 contains 14 residues. V was clipped by 0 bases and J by 6 bases, with 11 bases between them. CDR1 and CDR2 from the germline V gene are SGHDN and FVKESK. CDR3 bases: TGTGCCAGCAGCCAAGATATACAGGGAGATGGCTACACCTTC. It translates to CASSQDIQGDGYTF.

This clonotype was detected many times. This chain connects TRBV28 to TRBJ2-3; 7 bases are shared with TRBD2. This CDR3 comprises 16 residues. Germline-derived CDR1 and CDR2 are MDHEN and SYDVKM. V gave up 8 bases and J gave up 2 bases; unmatched junction bases: 13. The CDR3 here is CASHPLAGELTDTQYF. CDR3 nucleotides: TGTGCCAGCCACCCTCTGGCGGGAGAACTCACAGATACGCAGTATTTT.

This clonotype was observed many times. The chain uses TRBV7-8 and TRBJ2-3; a possible D gene is TRBD2 (5 bases). The germline gives CDR1 SGHVS, CDR2 FQNEAQ. The CDR3 loop spans 15 amino acids. Trimming removed 1 base from V and 3 bases from J, with 11 bases in between. CDR3 loop: CASSLGYGVTDTQYF. As DNA, the CDR3 is TGTGCCAGCAGCTTAGGGTACGGGGTAACAGATACGCAGTATTTT.

This chain uses TRBV7-2 with TRBJ2-3, with D hard to call. CDR3 length: 11 residues. Germline values: CDR1 SGHTA, CDR2 FQGNSA. Trimming pared 7 bases from V and 2 bases from J, leaving 4 bases between. The CDR3, as DNA: TGTGCCAGCACCGTCACAGATACGCAGTATTTT. Translated: CASTVTDTQYF.